These 3 T cell receptor beta chains were all obtained from the same sample, sequenced in a study of spatial heterogeneity in lung cancer. Study-wide findings and caveats: Tumoral mutation counts were tracked by counts of expanded intratumoral alpha and beta TCRs.

TCRdb analysed the 5' RACE reads with MiXCR anew, one entry per CDR3 protein. The top ten hold about 22% of the sample, which has fewer than 3,000 distinct CDR3 sequences, under 55% seen once. Time point here: sample taken at primary tumor resection. Which antigens these TCRs recognize remains unknown. Sequences were derived from lung tumor tissue, sampled at surgery. The receptors shown here come from a male donor with early-stage non-small cell lung cancer.

The chain carries TRBV7-6 and TRBJ2-7; 9 bases agree with TRBD1. From germline, CDR1 is SGHVS and CDR2 FNYEAQ. CDR3 length: 14 amino acids. The ends lost 5 bases at V and 3 bases at J; junction bases unmatched: 5. The CDR3 protein is CASSPGTGLYEQYF. CDR3 DNA sequence: TGTGCCAGCAGCCCCGGGACAGGGCTCTACGAGCAGTACTTC. Drawing the rest from reference TRBV7-6 and TRBJ2-7, the complete variable domain is GAGVSQSPRYKVTKRGQDVALRCDPISGHVSLYWYRQALGQGPEFLTYFNYEAQQDKSGLPNDRFSAERPEGSISTLTIQRTEQRDSAMYRCASSPGTGLYEQYFGPGTRLTVT.

The chain carries TRBV9 and TRBJ2-2, with no clear D. Trimming removed 4 bases from V and 1 base from J, with 8 bases in between. Germline CDR1 SGDLS, CDR2 YYNGEE. The CDR3 totals 14 residues. As DNA, the CDR3 is TGTGCCAGCAGCCCAACACTGAACACCGGGGAGCTGTTTTTT. It translates to CASSPTLNTGELFF.

The chain joins TRBV7-9 to TRBJ2-7, with D possibly being TRBD1 or TRBD2 (5 bases each). The CDR3 is 14 amino acids. V dropped 8 bases and J dropped 2 bases, with 16 bases sitting between them. The germline gives CDR1 SEHNR, CDR2 FQNEAQ (reference sequence). The CDR3 protein is CASRDGEKPYEQYF. The CDR3, as DNA: TGTGCCAGCCGGGACGGCGAAAAACCCTACGAGCAGTACTTC.